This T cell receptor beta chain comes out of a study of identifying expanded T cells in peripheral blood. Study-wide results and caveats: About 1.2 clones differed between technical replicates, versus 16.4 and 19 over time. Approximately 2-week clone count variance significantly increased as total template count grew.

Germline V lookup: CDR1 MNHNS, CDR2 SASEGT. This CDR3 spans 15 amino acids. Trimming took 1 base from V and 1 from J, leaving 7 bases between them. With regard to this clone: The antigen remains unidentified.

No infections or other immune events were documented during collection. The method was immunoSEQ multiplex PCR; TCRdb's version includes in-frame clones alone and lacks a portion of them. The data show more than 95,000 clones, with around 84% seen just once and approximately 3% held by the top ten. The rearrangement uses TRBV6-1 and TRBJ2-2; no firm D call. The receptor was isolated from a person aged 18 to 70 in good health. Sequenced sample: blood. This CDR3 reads CASSEGTLNTGELFF. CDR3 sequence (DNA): TGTGCCAGCAGTGAAGGGACCCTGAACACCGGGGAGCTGTTTTTT.